This is a list of T cell receptor beta chains from one sample in a study of tumor-infiltrating lymphocytes in primary liver carcinoma. TCRdb passed the multiplex PCR reads through MiXCR, listing each CDR3 protein once. This table holds 180,000 or so distinct CDR3 sequences, less than 65% found once. Material: peripheral blood. These receptor sequences come from a man aged 40-49 years with primary liver carcinoma and hepatitis B virus infection. The CDR3 runs from the conserved cysteine through the conserved F or W. A D gene is named only where the DNA matches it firmly. For some rows the clone size is stated as once, few or many, or as a class when expanded; others skip it.

d_call,clone_size,j_call,v_call,cdr3_aa,cdr3_nt
-,-,TRBJ1-3,TRBV14,CASSRSLYSGNTIYF,TGTGCCAGCAGCCGCAGCCTCTACTCTGGAAACACCATATATTTT
TRBD1,-,TRBJ2-1,TRBV12-3/TRBV12-4,CASRGGQGRNEQSF,TGTGCCAGCAGAGGGGGACAGGGAAGAAATGAGCAGTCCTTC
-,-,TRBJ1-4,TRBV5-6,CASRLRDEKLFF,TGTGCCAGCAGACTACGGGATGAAAAACTGTTTTTT
TRBD2,-,TRBJ2-3,TRBV11-2,CASSLCGLVGDTQYF,TGTGCCAGCAGCTTATGCGGACTAGTTGGGGATACTCAGTATTTT
-,-,TRBJ1-2,TRBV28,CATEEPDYGYTF,TGTGCCACCGAGGAGCCTGACTATGGCTACACCTTC
-,once,TRBJ1-1,TRBV10-3,CAIRGRANSEAFF,TGTGCCATCAGGGGCAGGGCGAACTCTGAAGCTTTCTTT
TRBD2,-,TRBJ2-7,TRBV7-8,CANSHGTSVANEQYF,TGTGCCAACAGCCATGGGACTAGCGTTGCTAACGAGCAGTACTTC
TRBD1,many,TRBJ2-3,TRBV6-5,CASSWGTVRDTQYF,TGTGCCAGCAGTTGGGGGACAGTCCGAGATACGCAGTATTTT
-,many,TRBJ2-7,TRBV6-9,CASSYSGRDYEQYF,TGTGCCAGCAGTTATTCGGGGCGGGACTACGAGCAGTACTTC
-,-,TRBJ1-2,TRBV5-5,CASSFSRANYGYTF,TGTGCCAGCAGCTTTTCCAGGGCGAACTATGGCTACACCTTC
-,-,TRBJ2-7,TRBV10-3,CANRRETGEQYF,TGTGCCAACAGACGGGAGACCGGCGAGCAGTACTTC
-,-,TRBJ1-6,TRBV11-1,CTSSRTLVSPLHF,TGTACCAGCAGCCGGACACTGGTTTCACCCCTTCACTTT